This T cell receptor beta chain came from a study of T-cell memory formation after mild COVID-19. TCRdb reanalysed the 5' RACE reads using MiXCR and keeps one entry per CDR3 protein. The sample has approximately 65,000 distinct CDR3 sequences; over 15% are singletons. V lost 7 bases to trimming and J lost 6 bases, with 14 bases between them. CDR1 is SGHDN, CDR2 FVKESK, per germline. This CDR3 contains 13 residues. Sequencing used PBMCs or a T cell subset sorted from them (not recorded which). The sequence derives from an adult woman who had mild COVID-19 (a few samples of this study predate the infection). Cell type and time point are not known. V usage is TRBV14 and J usage is TRBJ2-3, with TRBD1 as a possible D gene (6 bases). CDR3 DNA sequence: TGTGCCAGCAACGATCATAGGGGGGATACGCAGTATTTT. It translates to CASNDHRGDTQYF.